This entry is about one T cell receptor (beta chain). Its cognate antigen is unknown. Assay used: immunoSEQ multiplex PCR; TCRdb lists only in-frame clones, some missing. The sample includes over 150,000 clones, roughly nine tenths seen only once; the top ten take 5.5% to 6%. This specimen comes from a study of T cell responses to AZD1222 COVID-19 vaccine. Study observations and caveats: The study found vaccine-associated CD4 TCRs spanning spike, dominant at 160-218 and 743-854. Of the AZD1222 recipients, only 5 or 6 were seropositive at baseline. Reportedly, nearly half of unique spike TCRs recognized epitopes outside B.1.351/B.1.1.7 mutations. Donor demographics were predominantly white British with a female majority; clonal diversity may be underestimated.

Trimming pared 5 bases from V and 8 bases from J, leaving 13 bases between. The CDR3 length is 13 residues. This sample comprised peripheral blood, obtained on day 0 of MenACWY control vaccination. The rearrangement links TRBV12-3 or TRBV12-4 to TRBJ2-1, with D perhaps matching TRBD1 (5 bases). This receptor was taken from an adult in good health. The CDR3 nucleotides are TGTGCCAGCAGTGGGGCTACTGCCTATGAGCAGTTCTTC. It specifies CASSGATAYEQFF.